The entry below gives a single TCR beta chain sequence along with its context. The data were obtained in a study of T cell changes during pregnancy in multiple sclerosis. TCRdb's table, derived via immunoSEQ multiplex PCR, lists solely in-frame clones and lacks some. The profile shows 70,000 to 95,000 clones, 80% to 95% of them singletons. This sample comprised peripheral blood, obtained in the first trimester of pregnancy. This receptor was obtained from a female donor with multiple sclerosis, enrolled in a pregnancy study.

CDR3 bases: TGTGCCAGCAGCTTACCCTGGGACAGGGAAGAGACCCAGTACTTC. It encodes CASSLPWDREETQYF. The chain recombines TRBV7-9 with TRBJ2-5, with 9 bases lining up with TRBD1. This CDR3 comprises 15 residues. Per germline, CDR1 SEHNR and CDR2 FQNEAQ (reference sequence). Unmatched junction bases numbered 4, after V lost 2 bases and J lost 3 bases.